Below, one T cell receptor (beta chain) is given with its context. Its antigen is not identified. This sample stems from a study of cytotoxic CD8 clonotypes in ibrutinib-treated CLL. Study-wide findings and caveats: Rare overall, public clonotypes shrank or held steady under therapy.

Target depth was 1 in 200,000 to 1 in 1 million T cells, about 10x per clonotype. Clones were sequenced by immunoSEQ multiplex PCR, and TCRdb holds only the in-frame ones, with some missing. The sample lists some 140,000 clones, approximately 90% seen once, with 11% in the top ten. J gave up 0 bases and V 2 bases, and 3 bases lay outside the gene matches. Per the germline V gene, CDR1 is SGHTA and CDR2 is FQGNSA. This CDR3 has 15 amino acids. The chain recombines TRBV7-2 with TRBJ1-2; 7 positions match TRBD1. Sample: PBMCs, taken after 12 months of ibrutinib treatment. This sequence was found in a human donor with chronic lymphocytic leukemia. The CDR3, as DNA: TGTGCCAGCAGCTTACGTGGGACAGCTAACTATGGCTACACCTTC. Its translation: CASSLRGTANYGYTF.